This T cell receptor (beta chain) came from a study of blood T cell repertoires in COVID-19. Authors' methods: Estimated nucleated cell counts came from reference gene primer amplification. Data came from immunoSEQ multiplex PCR; TCRdb stores just in-frame clones and leaves some out. Clone size and V and J calls were adopted from that table, with D and trimming inferred from the DNA. The table has more than 300,000 clones, around four fifths seen once. Sequencing was carried out using peripheral blood. The sequence was obtained from a woman in her 50s with acute or convalescent COVID-19.

CDR3 nucleotides: TGTGCCAGCTCACCAGGCATAGGGGTGATTAATAACGGCTACACCTTC. The encoded protein is CASSPGIGVINNGYTF. The rearrangement links TRBV18 to TRBJ1-2; maybe TRBD1 (5 bases). The CDR3 is made up of 16 amino acids. V lost 2 bases and J lost 8, with 21 bases in between. Germline CDR1 and CDR2: KGHSH and LQKENI.